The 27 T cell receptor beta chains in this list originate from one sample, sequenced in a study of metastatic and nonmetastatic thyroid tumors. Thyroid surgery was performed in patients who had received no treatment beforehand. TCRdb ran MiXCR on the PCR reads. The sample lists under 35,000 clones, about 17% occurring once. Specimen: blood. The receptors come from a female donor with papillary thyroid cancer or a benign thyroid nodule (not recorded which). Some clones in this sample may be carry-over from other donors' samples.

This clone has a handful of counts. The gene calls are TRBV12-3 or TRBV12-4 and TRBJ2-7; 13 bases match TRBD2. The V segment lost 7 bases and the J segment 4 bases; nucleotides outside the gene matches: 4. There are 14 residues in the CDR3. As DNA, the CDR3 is TGTGCCAGCACCAGGACTAGCGGGAGTTACGAGCAGTACTTC. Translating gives CASTRTSGSYEQYF.

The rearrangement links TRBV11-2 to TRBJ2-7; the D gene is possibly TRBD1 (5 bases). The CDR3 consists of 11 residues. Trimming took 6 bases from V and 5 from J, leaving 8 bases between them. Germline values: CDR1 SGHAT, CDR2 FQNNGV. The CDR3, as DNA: TGTGCCAGCAGGCTAGGGGACGAGCAGTACTTC. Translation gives CASRLGDEQYF.

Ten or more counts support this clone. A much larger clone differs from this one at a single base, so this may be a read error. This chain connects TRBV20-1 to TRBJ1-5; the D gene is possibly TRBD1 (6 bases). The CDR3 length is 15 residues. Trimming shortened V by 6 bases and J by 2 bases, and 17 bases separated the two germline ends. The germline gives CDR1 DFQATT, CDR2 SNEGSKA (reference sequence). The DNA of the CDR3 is TGCAGTGCGCGCGTGGGGGCGTCGGGCAATCAGCCCCAGCATTTT. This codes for CSARVGASGNQPQHF.

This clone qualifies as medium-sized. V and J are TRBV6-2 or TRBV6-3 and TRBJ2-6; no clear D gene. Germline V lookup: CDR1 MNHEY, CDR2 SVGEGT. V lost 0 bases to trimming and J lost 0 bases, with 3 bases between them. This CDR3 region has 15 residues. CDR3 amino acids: CASSYSHSGANVLTF. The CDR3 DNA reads TGTGCCAGCAGTTACTCCCACTCTGGGGCCAACGTCCTGACTTTC.

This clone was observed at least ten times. For the CDR3, the DNA is TGTGCCACCAGTGATTATCGGGGAGGAGGCTACACCTTC. It is translated as CATSDYRGGGYTF. This chain joins TRBV24-1 and TRBJ1-2, with D unresolved. The germline V gene has CDR1 KGHDR and CDR2 SFDVKD. The CDR3 is 13 residues long. Trimming removed 2 bases at V and 8 bases at J, with 11 bases between.

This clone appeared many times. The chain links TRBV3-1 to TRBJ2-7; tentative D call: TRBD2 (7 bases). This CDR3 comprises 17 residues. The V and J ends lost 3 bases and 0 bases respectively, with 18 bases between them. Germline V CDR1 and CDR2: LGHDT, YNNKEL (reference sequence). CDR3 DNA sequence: TGTGCCAGCAGCCACACACGGGGGGCCATAATCTCCTACGAGCAGTACTTC. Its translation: CASSHTRGAIISYEQYF.

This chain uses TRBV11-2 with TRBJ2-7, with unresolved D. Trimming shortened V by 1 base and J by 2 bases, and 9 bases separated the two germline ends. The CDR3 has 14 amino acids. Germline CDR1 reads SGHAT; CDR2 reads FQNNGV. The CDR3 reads CASSLVHQPYEQYF. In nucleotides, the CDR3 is TGTGCCAGCAGCTTAGTTCACCAACCCTACGAGCAGTACTTC.

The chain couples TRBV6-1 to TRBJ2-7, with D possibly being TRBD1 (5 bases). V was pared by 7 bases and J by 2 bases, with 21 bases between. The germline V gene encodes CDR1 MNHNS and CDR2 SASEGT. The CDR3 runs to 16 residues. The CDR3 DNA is TGTGCCAGCATCCCTTTGATGGGTGACAGAGCCTACGAGCAGTACTTC. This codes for CASIPLMGDRAYEQYF.

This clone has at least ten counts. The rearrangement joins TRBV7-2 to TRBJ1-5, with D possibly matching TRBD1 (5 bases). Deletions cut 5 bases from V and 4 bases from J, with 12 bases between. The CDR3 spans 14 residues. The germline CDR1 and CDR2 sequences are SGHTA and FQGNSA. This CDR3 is CASSRNGGNQPQHF. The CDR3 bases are TGTGCCAGCAGCAGAAATGGGGGAAATCAGCCCCAGCATTTT.

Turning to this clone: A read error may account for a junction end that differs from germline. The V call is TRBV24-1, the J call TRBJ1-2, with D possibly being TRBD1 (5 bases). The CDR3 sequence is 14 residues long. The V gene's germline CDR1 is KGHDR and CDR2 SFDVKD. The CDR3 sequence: CAASDSREGYCYTF. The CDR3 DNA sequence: TGTGCCGCCAGTGATTCCAGGGAGGGGTATTGCTACACCTTC.

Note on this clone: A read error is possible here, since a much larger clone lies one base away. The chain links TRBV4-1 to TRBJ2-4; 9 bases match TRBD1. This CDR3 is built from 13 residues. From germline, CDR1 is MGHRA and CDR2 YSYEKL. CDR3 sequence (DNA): TGCGCCAGCAGCTTGGACAGGGGAAACATTCAGCACTTC. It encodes CASSLDRGNIQHF.

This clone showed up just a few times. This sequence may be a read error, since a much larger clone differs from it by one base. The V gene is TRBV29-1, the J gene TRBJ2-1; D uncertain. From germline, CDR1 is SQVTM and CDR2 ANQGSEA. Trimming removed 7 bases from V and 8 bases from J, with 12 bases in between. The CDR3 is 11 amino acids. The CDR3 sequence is CSASELYEQFF. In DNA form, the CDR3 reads TGCAGCGCTTCTGAACTCTATGAGCAGTTCTTC.

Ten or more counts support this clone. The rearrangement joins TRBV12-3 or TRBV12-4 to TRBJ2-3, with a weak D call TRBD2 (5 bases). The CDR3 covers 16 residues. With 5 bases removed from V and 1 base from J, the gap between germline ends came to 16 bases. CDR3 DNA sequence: TGTGCCAGCAGTCCGATACGGGCTAGCCGCACAGATACGCAGTATTTT. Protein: CASSPIRASRTDTQYF.

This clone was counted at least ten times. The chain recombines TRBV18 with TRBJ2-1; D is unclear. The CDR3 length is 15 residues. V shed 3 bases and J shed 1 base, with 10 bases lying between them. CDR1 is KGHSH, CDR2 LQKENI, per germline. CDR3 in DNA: TGTGCCAGCTCACCTCTTAGTTTATCCTACAATGAGCAGTTCTTC. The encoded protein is CASSPLSLSYNEQFF.

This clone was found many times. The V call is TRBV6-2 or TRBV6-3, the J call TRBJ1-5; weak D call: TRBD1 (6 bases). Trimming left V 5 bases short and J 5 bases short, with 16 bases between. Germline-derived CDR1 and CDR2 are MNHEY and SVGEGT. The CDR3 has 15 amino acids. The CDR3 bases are TGTGCCAGCAGTGCCGCGACAGGAGAATATCAGCCCCAGCATTTT. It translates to CASSAATGEYQPQHF.

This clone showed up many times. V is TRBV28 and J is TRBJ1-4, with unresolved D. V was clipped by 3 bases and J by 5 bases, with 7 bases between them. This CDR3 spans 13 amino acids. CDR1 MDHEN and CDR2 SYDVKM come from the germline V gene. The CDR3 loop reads CASSLAGNEKLFF. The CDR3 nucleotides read TGTGCCAGCAGTTTGGCGGGGAATGAAAAACTGTTTTTT.

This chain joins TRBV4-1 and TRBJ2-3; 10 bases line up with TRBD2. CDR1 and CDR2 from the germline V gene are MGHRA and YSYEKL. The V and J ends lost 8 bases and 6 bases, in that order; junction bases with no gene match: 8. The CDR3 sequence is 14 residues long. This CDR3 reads CASPSGGAMDTQYF. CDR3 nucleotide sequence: TGCGCCAGCCCCAGCGGGGGGGCCATGGATACGCAGTATTTT.

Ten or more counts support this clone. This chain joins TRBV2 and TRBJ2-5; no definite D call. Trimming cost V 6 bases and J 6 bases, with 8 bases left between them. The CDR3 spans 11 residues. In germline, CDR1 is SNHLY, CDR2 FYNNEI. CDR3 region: CASSPEKTQYF. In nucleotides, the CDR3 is TGTGCCAGCAGCCCTGAAAAGACCCAGTACTTC.

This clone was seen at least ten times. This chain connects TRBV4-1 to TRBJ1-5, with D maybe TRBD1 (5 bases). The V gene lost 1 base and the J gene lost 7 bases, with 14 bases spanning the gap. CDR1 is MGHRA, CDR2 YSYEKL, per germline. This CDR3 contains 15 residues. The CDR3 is CASSQGVGDHQPQHF. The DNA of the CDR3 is TGCGCCAGCAGCCAAGGGGTAGGGGATCACCAGCCCCAGCATTTT.

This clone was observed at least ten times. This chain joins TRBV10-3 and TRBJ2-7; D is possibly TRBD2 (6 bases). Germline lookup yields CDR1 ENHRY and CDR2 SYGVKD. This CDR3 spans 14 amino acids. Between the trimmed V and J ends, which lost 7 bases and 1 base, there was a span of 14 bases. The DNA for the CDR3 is TGTGCCATCAATGAAGATAGCGGTTCCTACGAGCAGTACTTC. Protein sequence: CAINEDSGSYEQYF.

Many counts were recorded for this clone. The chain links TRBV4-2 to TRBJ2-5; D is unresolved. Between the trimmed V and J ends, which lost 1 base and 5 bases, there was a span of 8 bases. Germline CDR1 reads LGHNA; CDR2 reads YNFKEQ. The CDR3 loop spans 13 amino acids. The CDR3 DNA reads TGTGCCAGCAGCCAAGCCTTCGGGGAGACCCAGTACTTC. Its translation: CASSQAFGETQYF.

The CDR3 spells CASSRSVETQYF. The CDR3 DNA reads TGTGCCAGCAGCCGAAGTGTGGAGACCCAGTACTTC. The chain has TRBV5-6 and TRBJ2-5, with D uncertain. CDR3 length: 12 residues. In germline, CDR1 is SGHDT, CDR2 YYEEEE. V was trimmed by 4 bases and J by 5 bases, leaving 9 bases between them.

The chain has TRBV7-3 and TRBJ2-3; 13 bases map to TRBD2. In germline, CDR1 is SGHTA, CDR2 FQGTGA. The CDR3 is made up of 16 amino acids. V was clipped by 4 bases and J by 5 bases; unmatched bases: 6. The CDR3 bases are TGTGCCAGCAGCTCACTAGCGGGAGGGCCGTTAGATACGCAGTATTTT. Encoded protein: CASSSLAGGPLDTQYF. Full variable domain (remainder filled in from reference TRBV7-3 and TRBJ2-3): GAGVSQTPSNKVTEKGKYVELRCDPISGHTALYWYRQSLGQGPEFLIYFQGTGAADDSGLPNDRFFAVRPEGSVSTLKIQRTERGDSAVYLCASSSLAGGPLDTQYFGPGTRLTVL.

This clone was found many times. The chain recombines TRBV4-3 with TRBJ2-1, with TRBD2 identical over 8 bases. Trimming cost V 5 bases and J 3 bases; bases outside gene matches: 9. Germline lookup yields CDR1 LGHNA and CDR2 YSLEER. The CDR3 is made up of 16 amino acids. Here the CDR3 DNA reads TGCGCCAGCAGCGGTGATAGCGGGACAAACTACAATGAGCAGTTCTTC. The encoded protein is CASSGDSGTNYNEQFF.

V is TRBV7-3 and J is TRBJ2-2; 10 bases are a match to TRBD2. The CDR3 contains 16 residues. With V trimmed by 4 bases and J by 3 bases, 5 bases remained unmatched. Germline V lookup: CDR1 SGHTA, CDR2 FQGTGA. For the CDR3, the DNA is TGTGCCAGCAGCTCTAGCGGGAGCAAGTACACCGGGGAGCTGTTTTTT. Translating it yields CASSSSGSKYTGELFF.

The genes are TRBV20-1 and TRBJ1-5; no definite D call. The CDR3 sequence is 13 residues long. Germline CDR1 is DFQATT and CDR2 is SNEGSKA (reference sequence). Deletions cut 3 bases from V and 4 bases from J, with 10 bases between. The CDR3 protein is CSASAGRNQPQHF. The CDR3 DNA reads TGCAGTGCTAGTGCGGGTCGGAATCAGCCCCAGCATTTT.

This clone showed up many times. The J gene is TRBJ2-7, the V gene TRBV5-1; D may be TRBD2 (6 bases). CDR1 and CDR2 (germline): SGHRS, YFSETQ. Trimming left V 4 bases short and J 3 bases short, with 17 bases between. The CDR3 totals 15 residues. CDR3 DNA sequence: TGCGCCAGCAGCCCGGGGGACCTCCCTAACTACGAGCAGTACTTC. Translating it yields CASSPGDLPNYEQYF. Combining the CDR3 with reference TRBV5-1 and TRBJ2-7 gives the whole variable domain KAGVTQTPRYLIKTRGQQVTLSCSPISGHRSVSWYQQTPGQGLQFLFEYFSETQRNKGNFPGRFSGRQFSNSRSEMNVSTLELGDSALYLCASSPGDLPNYEQYFGPGTRLTVT.